This T cell receptor (beta chain) derives from a study of Tregs in tolerant kidney transplant recipients. There are 13 residues in the CDR3. Germline CDR1 is LGHNA and CDR2 is YNFKEQ. Trimming shortened V by 1 base and J by 6 bases, and 8 bases separated the two germline ends. The table came from immunoSEQ multiplex PCR; TCRdb's copy has only in-frame clones and leaves some out. The sample shows some 240,000 clones, about four fifths of them seen only once. This clone was detected a few times. Antigen unknown. Whole-study findings and limits: The small number of patients limits these findings pending further validation. Activated donor B cell expansion appeared to reveal the most relevant donor-specific TCRbeta repertoire.

Specimen: CD4+ T cells from blood. This rearrangement joins TRBV4-2 to TRBJ2-3; no definite D call. The clonotype was recovered from a human donor in good health. CDR3 amino acids: CASSQGGVDTQYF. In DNA, the CDR3 is TGTGCCAGCAGCCAAGGTGGGGTGGATACGCAGTATTTT.